The clone carrying this TCR beta chain was observed once. This record comes from a study of OX40 agonist ivuxolimab in advanced cancers. The wider study: Given to patients was ivuxolimab, an agonistic anti-OX40 (CD134) antibody.

The CDR3 is made up of 15 amino acids. In germline, CDR1 is SQVTM, CDR2 ANQGSEA. V was pared by 7 bases and J by 0 bases, with 15 bases between. The method was immunoSEQ multiplex PCR; TCRdb's version includes in-frame clones alone and lacks a portion of them. The data show 80,000 to 100,000 clones, about 88% seen once. The source of this sequence is an adult with an advanced solid tumor such as melanoma, head and neck, liver or kidney cancer. The J gene is TRBJ2-2, the V gene TRBV29-1; TRBD2 might be the D (5 bases). The sample was CD4+ or CD8+ T cells sorted from blood, taken in a trial of the OX40 agonist ivuxolimab. Here the CDR3 DNA reads TGCAGCGCTGTCGAAGGGCGGGCGAACACCGGGGAGCTGTTTTTT. The encoded protein is CSAVEGRANTGELFF.